Below are 14 T cell receptor beta chains sequenced from a single sample in a study of T-cell reconstitution after alpha-beta-depleted transplantation in children. A TCRbeta library incorporating unique molecular identifiers was prepared. TCRdb fed the PCR reads into MiXCR, producing one record per CDR3 protein. This sample has about 540,000 distinct CDR3 sequences, with approximately 16% found just once. The sequencing used PBMCs from the stem cell graft donor, collected from the stem cell graft. The receptors derive from a human donor who donated a stem cell graft to a child with acute lymphoblastic leukemia.

The chain has TRBV27 and TRBJ2-5; 7 nucleotides agree with TRBD1. Germline values: CDR1 MNHEY, CDR2 SMNVEV (reference sequence). This CDR3 is 14 amino acids long. J lost 0 bases, V lost 3 bases, and 1 base had no gene match. The chain's CDR3 is CASSLTGYQETQYF. In DNA, the CDR3 is TGTGCCAGCAGTTTGACAGGGTACCAAGAGACCCAGTACTTC.

CDR3 nucleotide sequence: TGTGCCAGCCGGGACCTGAGCTCCTACGAGCAGTACTTC. As protein: CASRDLSSYEQYF. The gene calls are TRBV27 and TRBJ2-7; D could derive from TRBD1 or TRBD2 (5 bases each). The germline gives CDR1 MNHEY, CDR2 SMNVEV (reference sequence). The germline V and J ends were trimmed by 8 bases and 0 bases, with 11 bases remaining between them. CDR3 length equals 13 residues.

The rearrangement links TRBV2 to TRBJ1-5; possibly TRBD1 for D (6 bases). The CDR3 consists of 18 residues. Germline V gene sequence: CDR1 SNHLY, CDR2 FYNNEI. Trimming removed 6 bases at V and 1 base at J, with 22 bases between. The DNA for the CDR3 is TGTGCCAGCAGCGAAAGGGGCTTCGTTCAGGGGAGCAATCAGCCCCAGCATTTT. It translates to CASSERGFVQGSNQPQHF.

A single count supports this clonotype. The rearrangement uses TRBV20-1 and TRBJ2-7; 15 bases line up with TRBD2. This CDR3 region has 15 residues. Germline V gene sequence: CDR1 DFQATT, CDR2 SNEGSKA (reference sequence). J gave up 1 base and V 5 bases, and 3 bases lay outside the gene matches. The CDR3 bases are TGCAGTGCTCAGGGACTAGCGGGGGGATCCTACGAGCAGTACTTC. This encodes CSAQGLAGGSYEQYF.

This chain uses TRBV18 with TRBJ2-5; D perhaps matches TRBD1 (5 bases). The CDR3 totals 15 residues. Per the germline V gene, CDR1 is KGHSH and CDR2 is LQKENI. V lost 0 bases and J 2 bases, leaving 10 bases between the germline ends. In DNA form, the CDR3 reads TGTGCCAGCTCACCACCGAGTCGGACACAAGAGACCCAGTACTTC. This encodes CASSPPSRTQETQYF.

The V call is TRBV12-3 or TRBV12-4, the J call TRBJ2-1; 7 nucleotides agree with TRBD2. V was pared by 6 bases and J by 0 bases, with 20 bases of the junction left unmatched. The CDR3 is made up of 20 amino acids. CDR3 amino acids: CASRIGSRGNFFSSYNEQFF. CDR3 coding DNA: TGTGCCAGCAGAATCGGTTCGCGGGGGAATTTTTTTAGCTCCTACAATGAGCAGTTCTTC.

This clonotype turned up a few times. V is TRBV27 and J is TRBJ2-7; 9 bases align to TRBD1. This CDR3 comprises 14 residues. The J segment lost 5 bases and the V segment lost 4 bases, leaving 6 bases of the junction unmatched. Germline V lookup: CDR1 MNHEY, CDR2 SMNVEV (reference sequence). The CDR3 spells CASSSTGGVHEQYF. DNA of the CDR3: TGTGCCAGCAGTTCGACAGGGGGGGTCCACGAGCAGTACTTC.

This clonotype was picked up a small number of times. CDR3 sequence: CASSLLRDWNYGYTF. The DNA of the CDR3 is TGTGCCAGCAGCTTACTCAGGGATTGGAACTATGGCTACACCTTC. The rearrangement links TRBV7-9 to TRBJ1-2; a possible D gene is TRBD1 (5 bases). Trimming removed 2 bases at V and 2 bases at J, with 12 bases between. Germline assignment: CDR1 SEHNR and CDR2 FQNEAQ (reference sequence). The CDR3 has 15 residues.

This clonotype was seen only a few times. The V gene is TRBV29-1, the J gene TRBJ2-7; possible D gene TRBD1, 6 bases. V was cut by 1 base and J by 1 base, with 14 bases left in between. Germline V gene lookup returns CDR1 SQVTM and CDR2 ANQGSEA. The CDR3 is made up of 15 amino acids. CDR3 nucleotide sequence: TGCAGCGTTGAAGCTAGGGGGACAATTTCCTACGAGCAGTACTTC. Its translation is CSVEARGTISYEQYF.

The chain has TRBV29-1 and TRBJ2-5, with 7 bases aligning to TRBD1. This CDR3 comprises 13 residues. Looked up from germline, CDR1 is SQVTM and CDR2 is ANQGSEA. The V and J ends lost 1 base and 1 base, in that order; junction bases with no gene match: 0. CDR3 nucleotides: TGCAGCGTTGAAGGGACAGGCCAAGAGACCCAGTACTTC. Amino acids: CSVEGTGQETQYF.

This clonotype occurred a few times. The V gene is TRBV21-1, the J gene TRBJ1-3. TRBV21-1 is flagged as a pseudogene. The CDR3 has 16 amino acids. The CDR3 bases are TGTGCCAGCAGCAAAGGGCGGGTACGGCCTGGAAACACCATATATTTT. Translated: CASSKGRVRPGNTIYF.

The CDR3 region is CASSPTFGEETQYF. DNA of the CDR3: TGTGCCAGCAGCCCTACGTTCGGGGAAGAGACCCAGTACTTC. The chain is built from TRBV11-2 and TRBJ2-5; tentative D call: TRBD2 (5 bases). The CDR3 has 14 amino acids. Deletions cut 5 bases from V and 3 bases from J, with 13 bases between. The germline gives CDR1 SGHAT, CDR2 FQNNGV.

This clonotype appeared a few times. The rearrangement links TRBV20-1 to TRBJ2-7, with 8 bases identical to TRBD2. V dropped 0 bases and J dropped 3; count of bases not matched to a gene: 10. From germline, CDR1 is DFQATT and CDR2 SNEGSKA (reference sequence). The CDR3 totals 16 residues. The CDR3 nucleotides read TGCAGTGCTAGAGATCGAGTAACTAGCGGACGCTACGAGCAGTACTTC. Translating gives CSARDRVTSGRYEQYF.

The CDR3 protein is CASSLTLLAGGSYEQYF. Here the CDR3 DNA reads TGCGCCAGCAGCCTTACTTTGCTAGCGGGAGGATCTTACGAGCAGTACTTC. The J gene is TRBJ2-7, the V gene TRBV5-1, with TRBD2 identical over 11 bases. The CDR3 contains 17 residues. Per the germline V gene, CDR1 is SGHRS and CDR2 is YFSETQ. V dropped 4 bases and J dropped 4; count of bases not matched to a gene: 13. Combining the CDR3 with reference TRBV5-1 and TRBJ2-7 gives the whole variable domain KAGVTQTPRYLIKTRGQQVTLSCSPISGHRSVSWYQQTPGQGLQFLFEYFSETQRNKGNFPGRFSGRQFSNSRSEMNVSTLELGDSALYLCASSLTLLAGGSYEQYFGPGTRLTVT.